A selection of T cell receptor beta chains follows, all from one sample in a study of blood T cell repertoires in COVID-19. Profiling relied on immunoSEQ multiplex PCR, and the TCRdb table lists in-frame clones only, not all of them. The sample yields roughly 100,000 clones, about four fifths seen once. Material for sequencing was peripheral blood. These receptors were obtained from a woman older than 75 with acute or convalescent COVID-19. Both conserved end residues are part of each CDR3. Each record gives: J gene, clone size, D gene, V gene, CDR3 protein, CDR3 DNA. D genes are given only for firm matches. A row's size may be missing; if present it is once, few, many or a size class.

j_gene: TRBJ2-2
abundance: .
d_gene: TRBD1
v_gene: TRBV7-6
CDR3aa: CASSPRTGTGSSGELFF
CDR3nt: TGTGCCAGCAGCCCAAGGACCGGGACAGGGTCTTCCGGGGAGCTGTTTTTT

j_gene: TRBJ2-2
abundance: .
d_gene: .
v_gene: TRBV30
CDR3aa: CAWKGDTWGTGELFF
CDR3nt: TGTGCCTGGAAGGGGGACACCTGGGGGACCGGGGAGCTGTTTTTT

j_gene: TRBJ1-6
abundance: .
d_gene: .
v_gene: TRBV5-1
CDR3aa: CASSLVPDSPLHF
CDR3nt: TGCGCCAGCAGCTTGGTTCCGGATTCACCCCTCCACTTT

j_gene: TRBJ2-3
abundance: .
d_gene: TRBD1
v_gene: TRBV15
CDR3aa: CATSWDRGTDTQYF
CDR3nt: TGTGCCACCAGCTGGGACAGAGGGACAGATACGCAGTATTTT

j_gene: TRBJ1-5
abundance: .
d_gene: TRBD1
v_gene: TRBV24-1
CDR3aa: CATSVGTGGNQPQHF
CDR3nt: TGTGCCACCAGTGTTGGGACAGGGGGCAATCAGCCCCAGCATTTT

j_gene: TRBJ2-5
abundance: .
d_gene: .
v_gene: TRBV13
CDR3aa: CASSLRGLPFATQETQYF
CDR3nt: TGTGCCAGCAGCTTAAGGGGCCTGCCTTTCGCGACCCAAGAGACCCAGTACTTC

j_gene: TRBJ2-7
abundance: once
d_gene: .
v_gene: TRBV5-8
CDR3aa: CASSLRGYEQYF
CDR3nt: TGTGCCAGCAGCTTGAGGGGCTACGAGCAGTACTTC

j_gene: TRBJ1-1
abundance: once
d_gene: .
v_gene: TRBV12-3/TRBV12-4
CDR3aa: CASSLGSEAFF
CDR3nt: TGTGCCAGCAGTTTGGGCAGTGAAGCTTTCTTT

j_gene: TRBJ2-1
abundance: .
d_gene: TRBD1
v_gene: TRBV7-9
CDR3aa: CASSRTGGFNEQFF
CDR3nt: TGTGCCAGCAGCCGGACAGGGGGCTTCAATGAGCAGTTCTTC

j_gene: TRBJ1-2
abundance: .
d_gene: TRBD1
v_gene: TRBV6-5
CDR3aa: CASSLTGDYGYTF
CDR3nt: TGTGCCAGCAGTTTGACAGGGGACTATGGCTACACCTTC

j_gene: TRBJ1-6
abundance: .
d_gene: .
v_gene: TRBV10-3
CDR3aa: CAISESGGDSPLHF
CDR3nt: TGTGCCATCAGTGAGTCCGGGGGAGATTCACCCCTCCACTTT

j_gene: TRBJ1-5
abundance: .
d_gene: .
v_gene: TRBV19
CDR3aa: CASSIRQRNQPQHF
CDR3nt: TGTGCCAGTAGTATTAGACAGCGCAATCAGCCCCAGCATTTT

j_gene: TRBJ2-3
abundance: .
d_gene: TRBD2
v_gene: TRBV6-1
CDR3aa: CASSDRAGADTQYF
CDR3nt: TGTGCCAGCAGTGATAGAGCGGGAGCAGATACGCAGTATTTT

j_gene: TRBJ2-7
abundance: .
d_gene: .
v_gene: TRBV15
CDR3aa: CATSRTSSSYEQYF
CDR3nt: TGTGCCACCAGCAGAACTAGCAGCTCCTACGAGCAGTACTTC

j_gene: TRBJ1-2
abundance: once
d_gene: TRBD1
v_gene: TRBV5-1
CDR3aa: CASSLGPTGDYGYTF
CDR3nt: TGCGCCAGCAGCTTGGGACCCACAGGGGACTATGGCTACACCTTC

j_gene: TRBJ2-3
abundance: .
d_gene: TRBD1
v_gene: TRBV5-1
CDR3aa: CASSPQGAADTQYF
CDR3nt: TGCGCCAGCAGCCCACAGGGGGCGGCAGATACGCAGTATTTT